The source of this T cell receptor beta chain is a study of Ad26.COV2.S vaccination and SARS-CoV-2 variants. Study-level background: Within the COV1001 Ad26.COV2.S trial arm, the donor was enrolled. Intramuscular Ad26.COV2.S at 5x10^10 or 1x10^11 viral particles. Study results and limitations: People who got the vaccine had more spike-specific TCR breadth than people who got placebo.

Of note for this clone: Its specificity is not known.

The CDR3 loop spans 15 amino acids. The V segment lost 0 bases and the J segment 7 bases; nucleotides outside the gene matches: 4. Germline V gene lookup returns CDR1 SEHNR and CDR2 FQNEAQ (reference sequence). Treatment defined: approximately 18 received Ad26.COV2.S at low or high dose, single or two shots; roughly five received placebo; per-sample allocation not given. Collection of samples fell on day 63 after the first vaccine or placebo injection. Some clones are missing from TCRdb's copy, which holds only in-frame ones; the method was immunoSEQ multiplex PCR. The sample includes around 320,000 clones, approximately 80% of them seen just once.

The clonotype comes from a person between 18 and 59 years old who received the Ad26.COV2.S COVID-19 vaccine or a placebo. Sequenced material: peripheral blood, taken in a trial of Ad26.COV2.S vaccine versus placebo. V usage is TRBV7-9 and J usage is TRBJ2-1, with 9 bases fitting TRBD2. Written as DNA, the CDR3 is TGTGCCAGCAGCTTAGCTAGCGGGGGTGTAAATGAGCAGTTCTTC. Its translation: CASSLASGGVNEQFF.